This T cell receptor (beta chain) was recorded in a study of blood T cell repertoires in COVID-19. V lost 0 bases and J lost 0, with 7 bases in between. The CDR3 contains 15 residues. Germline lookup yields CDR1 SGDLS and CDR2 YYNGEE. Produced via immunoSEQ multiplex PCR; TCRdb's table is partial and in-frame only. Among just over 300,000 clones listed, roughly 87% were seen once. In its sample, this clone was seen once. This receptor was identified in a young woman who had recovered from COVID-19. Sequenced material: PBMCs or T cells enriched from blood (not recorded which). The chain has TRBV9 and TRBJ2-1, with D uncertain. The CDR3 DNA follows: TGTGCCAGCAGCGTAGGTGGGCTCTCCTACAATGAGCAGTTCTTC. Residues: CASSVGGLSYNEQFF.